What follows is one T cell receptor beta chain and its context. Its specificity is not known. The CDR3 length is 14 residues. In germline, CDR1 is MNHEY, CDR2 SVGEGT. V gave up 2 bases and J gave up 3 bases, with 7 bases separating them. The patients, who ranged from 18 to 65 in age, presented with newly diagnosed hyperthyroidism lasting under 2 months. Diagnoses were made from clinical symptoms, serum measures (thyroxine and TRAb), thyroid ultrasound and orbital computed tomography. Researchers amplified the TCR beta CDR3 regions from RNA transcripts. First-round RT-PCR targeting the TCR CDR3 was performed with the HTBI primer set. A single record per CDR3 protein comes from TCRdb applying MiXCR to the multiplex PCR reads. The top ten hold about 15% of the sample, which has 550,000 to 650,000 distinct CDR3 sequences, around 13% seen once. This sample is part of a study of T cells in Graves' hyperthyroidism and ophthalmopathy. Study-wide context: Before any treatment, at initial diagnosis, peripheral blood was collected.

Study-wide results and limits: Most expanded thyroid clonotypes above 0.001 recurred in blood.

Material for sequencing was blood. This rearrangement joins TRBV6-2 or TRBV6-3 to TRBJ1-4; D gene ambiguous. The sequence was obtained from a woman between 40 and 50 years old with Graves' hyperthyroidism. The CDR3 DNA follows: TGTGCCAGCAGTTACGGGCGGGCTAATGAAAAACTGTTTTTT. This gives the protein CASSYGRANEKLFF.